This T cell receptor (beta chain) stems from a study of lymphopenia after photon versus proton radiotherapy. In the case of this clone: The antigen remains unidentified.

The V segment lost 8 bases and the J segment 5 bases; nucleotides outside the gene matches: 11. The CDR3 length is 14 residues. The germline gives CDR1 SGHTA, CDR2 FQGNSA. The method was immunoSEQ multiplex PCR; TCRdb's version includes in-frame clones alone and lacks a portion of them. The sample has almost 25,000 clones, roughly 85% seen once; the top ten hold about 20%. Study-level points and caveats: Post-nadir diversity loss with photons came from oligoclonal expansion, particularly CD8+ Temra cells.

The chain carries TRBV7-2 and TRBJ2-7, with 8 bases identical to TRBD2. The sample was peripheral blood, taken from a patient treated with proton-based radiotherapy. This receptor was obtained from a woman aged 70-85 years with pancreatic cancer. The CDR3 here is CASRNSGSNDEQYF. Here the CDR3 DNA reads TGTGCCAGCCGTAACAGCGGGAGTAACGACGAGCAGTACTTC.